This T cell receptor (beta chain) is drawn from a study of blood T cell repertoires in COVID-19. Study in general: Samples of COVID-19 (acute and convalescent) were obtained from the United States, Italy and Spain. The analysed material was cDNA or gDNA that came from T cells, B-cell-depleted T cells, or PBMCs.

V gave up 1 base and J gave up 3 bases; unmatched junction bases: 4. This CDR3 has 15 residues. The germline V gene encodes CDR1 LGHNA and CDR2 YNFKEQ. Source study methods: Estimation of nucleated cell counts relied on the amplification of reference gene primers. Assay used: immunoSEQ multiplex PCR; TCRdb lists only in-frame clones, some missing. V, J and clone size derive from that table, while D and trimming were established from the DNA sequence. The profile shows under 85,000 clones, about 86% of them singletons. This clonotype originated in a man at least 80 years old in a cohort sampled during active COVID-19. Sequenced input: peripheral blood. This chain connects TRBV4-2 to TRBJ2-5; 8 nucleotides line up with TRBD1. This CDR3 is CASSQAGGAEETQYF. DNA for the CDR3: TGTGCCAGCAGCCAAGCAGGGGGCGCGGAAGAGACCCAGTACTTC.